This T cell receptor (beta chain) was identified during a study of early T cells in non-severe SARS-CoV-2 infection (dated by TCRdb to the early 2020s). Study-level background: Bulk RNA from unsorted whole blood was used for TCR sequencing, so alpha and beta chains could not be paired. Results the study describes overall, beyond this receptor: Matching against VDJdb was skewed toward anti-spike CD8 responses, likely underestimated virus-specific expansions, and missed private and CD4 specificities.

The CDR3 holds 16 amino acids from the cysteine to the phenylalanine. Solely the CDR3 DNA is kept, with 48 bases framed from the first base. CDR1 and CDR2, per the germline V gene, are MNHEY and SVGAGI. The junction carries 19 bases between V and J, which are trimmed by 3 bases and 5 bases respectively. Libraries were constructed by 5' RACE. Sequenced on a NextSeq 500. Unique molecular identifiers were attached to individual cDNA molecules in the TCR library protocol so that sequencing error and PCR bias could be corrected. TCR alpha and beta chains were both sequenced, and the abundances of alpha and beta sequences in each sample were closely correlated with each other. As for how the authors treated the data: Decombinator V4 was used to annotate the V gene, J gene and CDR3 of the TCR sequences. Expanded TCRs were defined as changing significantly between any two time points under a Poisson model with p below 0.0001. TCR abundances were normalised to the total number of TCRs sequenced per sample and were expressed as counts per million. TRAV1-2 paired with TRAJ12, TRAJ20 or TRAJ33 defined MAIT TCRs, while TRAV10 paired with TRAJ18 defined iNKT TCRs. A search of VDJdb, accessed on 1 November 2021, was run for TCRs annotated to CMV, EBV and SARS-CoV-2, with TCRs annotated for multiple antigens excluded. TCRdb reanalyzed the raw reads on its own, using fastp at Q25 for trimming and MiXCR for clone calling, and kept in-frame beta chains. Here each entry gathers all rows of one CDR3 protein and keeps the most common genes and DNA. TCRdb's processing, not the study's, gives the V and J calls here. The sample table contains tens of thousands of distinct CDR3 sequences; only one count was recorded for 8.5% to 10% of them. The top ten hold approximately 12% of the sample.

In its sample, this clonotype comes out as large (0.1 to 1%). Its binding antigen is unknown. It has no much larger one-base neighbor in the sample; base qualities were not kept. The study was a case-control design nested within a healthcare worker cohort in London, UK, with weekly nasopharyngeal swab PCR tests and blood sampling. Healthcare workers were enrolled in the week of the UK lockdown, from 23 to 31 March 2020, and were followed every week for up to roughly 16 weeks. This clonotype was obtained from an adult who was a healthcare worker with PCR-confirmed SARS-CoV-2 infection or an uninfected control (not recorded which). The chain is assembled from TRBV6-5 and TRBJ1-2; matching of 6 bases hints at TRBD1 as the D gene. Input material: whole blood. The DNA reads as follows: TGTGCCAGCAGTTATTCGACAGGAGTTGGCACTTATGGCTACACCTTC. This sequence encodes CASSYSTGVGTYGYTF.